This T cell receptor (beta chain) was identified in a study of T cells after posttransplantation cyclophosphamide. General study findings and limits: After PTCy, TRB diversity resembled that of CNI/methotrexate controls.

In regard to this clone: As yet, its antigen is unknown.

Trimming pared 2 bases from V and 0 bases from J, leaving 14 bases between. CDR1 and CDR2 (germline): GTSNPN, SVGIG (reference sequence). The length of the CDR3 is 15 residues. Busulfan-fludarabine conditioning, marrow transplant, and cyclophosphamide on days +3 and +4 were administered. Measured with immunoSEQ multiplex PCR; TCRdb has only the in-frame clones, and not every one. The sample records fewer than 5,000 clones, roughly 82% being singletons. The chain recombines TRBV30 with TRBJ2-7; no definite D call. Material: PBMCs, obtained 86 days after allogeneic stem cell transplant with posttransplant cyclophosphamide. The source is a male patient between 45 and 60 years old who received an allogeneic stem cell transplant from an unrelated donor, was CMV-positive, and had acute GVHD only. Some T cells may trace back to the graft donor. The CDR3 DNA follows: TGTGCCTGGAGTCGGTCTATAACGAGCTCCTACGAGCAGTACTTC. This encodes CAWSRSITSSYEQYF.